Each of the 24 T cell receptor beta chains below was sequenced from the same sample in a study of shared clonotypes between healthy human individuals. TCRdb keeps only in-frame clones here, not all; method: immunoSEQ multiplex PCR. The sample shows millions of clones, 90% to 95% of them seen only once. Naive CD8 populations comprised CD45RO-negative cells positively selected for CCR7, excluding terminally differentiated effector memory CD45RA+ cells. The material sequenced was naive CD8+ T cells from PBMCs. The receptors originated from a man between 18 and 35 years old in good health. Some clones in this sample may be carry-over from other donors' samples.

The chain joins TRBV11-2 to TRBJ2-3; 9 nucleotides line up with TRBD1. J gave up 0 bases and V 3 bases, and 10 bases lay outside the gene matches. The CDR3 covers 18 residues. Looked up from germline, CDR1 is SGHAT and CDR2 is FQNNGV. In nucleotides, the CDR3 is TGTGCCAGCAGCTTCACCGCGGGGACAGGGCTCAGCACAGATACGCAGTATTTT. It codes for CASSFTAGTGLSTDTQYF.

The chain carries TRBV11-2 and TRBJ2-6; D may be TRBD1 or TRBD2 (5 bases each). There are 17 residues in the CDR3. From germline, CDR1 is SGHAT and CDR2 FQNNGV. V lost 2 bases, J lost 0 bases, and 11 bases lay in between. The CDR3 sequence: CASSLQGPTSGANVLTF. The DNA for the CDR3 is TGTGCCAGCAGCTTACAGGGACCGACCTCTGGGGCCAACGTCCTGACTTTC. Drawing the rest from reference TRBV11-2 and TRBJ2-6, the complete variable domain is EAGVAQSPRYKIIEKRQSVAFWCNPISGHATLYWYQQILGQGPKLLIQFQNNGVVDDSQLPKDRFSAERLKGVDSTLKIQPAKLEDSAVYLCASSLQGPTSGANVLTFGAGSRLTVL.

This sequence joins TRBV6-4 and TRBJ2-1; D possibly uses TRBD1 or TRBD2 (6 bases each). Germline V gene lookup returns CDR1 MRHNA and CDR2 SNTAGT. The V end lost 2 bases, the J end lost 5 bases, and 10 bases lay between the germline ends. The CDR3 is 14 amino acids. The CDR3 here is CASSDKGGNNEQFF. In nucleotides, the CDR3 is TGTGCCAGCAGTGACAAGGGGGGAAACAATGAGCAGTTCTTC.

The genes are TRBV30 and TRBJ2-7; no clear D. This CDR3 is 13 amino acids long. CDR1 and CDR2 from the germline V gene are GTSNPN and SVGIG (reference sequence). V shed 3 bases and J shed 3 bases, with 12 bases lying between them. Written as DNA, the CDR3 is TGTGCCTGGAGGAATGGCAACAACTACGAGCAGTACTTC. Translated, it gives CAWRNGNNYEQYF.

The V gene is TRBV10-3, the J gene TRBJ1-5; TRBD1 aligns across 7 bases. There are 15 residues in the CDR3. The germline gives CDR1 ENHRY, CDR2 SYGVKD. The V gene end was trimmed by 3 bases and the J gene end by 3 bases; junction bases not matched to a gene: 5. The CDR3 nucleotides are TGTGCCATCAGTGAAGGGACAGAACACAATCAGCCCCAGCATTTT. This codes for CAISEGTEHNQPQHF.

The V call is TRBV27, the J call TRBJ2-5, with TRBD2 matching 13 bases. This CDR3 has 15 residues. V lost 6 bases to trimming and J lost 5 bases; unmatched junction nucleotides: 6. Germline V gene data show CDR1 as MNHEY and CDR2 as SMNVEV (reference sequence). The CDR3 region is CASSKGTSGKETQYF. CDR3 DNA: TGTGCCAGCAGCAAAGGGACTAGCGGGAAGGAGACCCAGTACTTC.

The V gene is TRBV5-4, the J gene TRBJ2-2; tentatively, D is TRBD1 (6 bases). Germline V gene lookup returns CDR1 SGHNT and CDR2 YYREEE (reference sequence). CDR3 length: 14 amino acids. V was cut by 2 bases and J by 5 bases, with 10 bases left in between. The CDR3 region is CASSFRGTTGELFF. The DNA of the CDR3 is TGTGCCAGCAGCTTCAGGGGTACGACCGGGGAGCTGTTTTTT.

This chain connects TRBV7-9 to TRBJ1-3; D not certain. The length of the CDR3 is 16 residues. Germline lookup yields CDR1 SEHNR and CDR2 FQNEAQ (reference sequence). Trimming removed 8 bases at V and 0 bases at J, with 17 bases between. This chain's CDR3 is CASFGDVRGSGNTIYF. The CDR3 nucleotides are TGTGCCAGCTTCGGAGATGTTAGAGGCTCTGGAAACACCATATATTTT. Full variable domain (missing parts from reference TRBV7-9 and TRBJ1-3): DTGVSQNPRHKITKRGQNVTFRCDPISEHNRLYWYRQTLGQGPEFLTYFQNEAQLEKSRLLSDRFSAERPKGSFSTLEIQRTEQGDSAMYLCASFGDVRGSGNTIYFGEGSWLTVV.

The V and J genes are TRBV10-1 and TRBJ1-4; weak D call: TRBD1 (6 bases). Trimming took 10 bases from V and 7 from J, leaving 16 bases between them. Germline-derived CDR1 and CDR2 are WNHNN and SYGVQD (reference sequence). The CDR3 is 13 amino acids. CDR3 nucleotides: TGCGCCAACTATTACCGAGGGGGTGAAAAACTGTTTTTT. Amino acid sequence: CANYYRGGEKLFF.

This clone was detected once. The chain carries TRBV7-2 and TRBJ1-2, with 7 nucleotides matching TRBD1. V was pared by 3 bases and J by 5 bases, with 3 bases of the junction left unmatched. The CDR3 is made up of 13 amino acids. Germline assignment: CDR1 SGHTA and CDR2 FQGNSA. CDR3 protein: CASSFGQAYGYTF. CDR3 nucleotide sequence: TGTGCCAGCAGCTTTGGACAGGCGTATGGCTACACCTTC. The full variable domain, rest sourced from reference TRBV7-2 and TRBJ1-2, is GAGVSQSPSNKVTEKGKDVELRCDPISGHTALYWYRQSLGQGLEFLIYFQGNSAPDKSGLPSDRFSAERTGGSVSTLTIQRTQQEDSAVYLCASSFGQAYGYTFGSGTRLTVV.

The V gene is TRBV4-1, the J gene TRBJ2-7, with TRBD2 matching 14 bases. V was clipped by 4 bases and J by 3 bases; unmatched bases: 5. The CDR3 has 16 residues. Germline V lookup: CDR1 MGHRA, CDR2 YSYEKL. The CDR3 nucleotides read TGCGCCAGCAGCCGGGAGACTAGCGGGAGGGACTACGAGCAGTACTTC. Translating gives CASSRETSGRDYEQYF.

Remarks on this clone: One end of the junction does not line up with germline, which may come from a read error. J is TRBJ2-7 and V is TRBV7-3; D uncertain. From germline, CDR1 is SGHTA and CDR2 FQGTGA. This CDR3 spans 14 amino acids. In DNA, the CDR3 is TGCGCCAGCAGCCAAGTAGGCGGAGCCTACGAGCAGTACTTC. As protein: CASSQVGGAYEQYF.

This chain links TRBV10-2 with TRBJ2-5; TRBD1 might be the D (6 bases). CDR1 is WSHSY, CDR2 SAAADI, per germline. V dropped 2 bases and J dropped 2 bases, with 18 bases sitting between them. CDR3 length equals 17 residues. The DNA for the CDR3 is TGCGCCAGCAGTGAGACAGAGGCAGGGGCCTCTCAAGAGACCCAGTACTTC. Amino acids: CASSETEAGASQETQYF.

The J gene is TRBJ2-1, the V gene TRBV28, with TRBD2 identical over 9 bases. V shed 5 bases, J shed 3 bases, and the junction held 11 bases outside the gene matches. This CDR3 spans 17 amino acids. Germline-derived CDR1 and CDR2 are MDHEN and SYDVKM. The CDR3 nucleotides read TGTGCCAGCAGTCCCCCCCCCTGGCGGGAGGGCTACAATGAGCAGTTCTTC. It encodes CASSPPPWREGYNEQFF.

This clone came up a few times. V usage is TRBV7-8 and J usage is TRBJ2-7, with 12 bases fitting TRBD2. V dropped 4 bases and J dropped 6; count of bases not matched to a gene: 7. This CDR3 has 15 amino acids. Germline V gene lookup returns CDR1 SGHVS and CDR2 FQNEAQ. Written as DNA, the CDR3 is TGTGCCAGCAGCTCCCCTAGCGGGAGGGCCTTCGAGCAGTACTTC. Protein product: CASSSPSGRAFEQYF. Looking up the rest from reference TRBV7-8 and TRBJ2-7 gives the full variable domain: GAGVSQSPRYKVAKRGQDVALRCDPISGHVSLFWYQQALGQGPEFLTYFQNEAQLDKSGLPSDRFFAERPEGSVSTLKIQRTQQEDSAVYLCASSSPSGRAFEQYFGPGTRLTVT.

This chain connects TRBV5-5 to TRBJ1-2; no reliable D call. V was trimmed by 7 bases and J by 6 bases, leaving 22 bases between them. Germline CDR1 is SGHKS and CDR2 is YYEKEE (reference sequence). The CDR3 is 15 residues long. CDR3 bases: TGTGCCAGCCGCCCAACACTGGGGAATGGGCATGGCTACACCTTC. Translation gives CASRPTLGNGHGYTF.

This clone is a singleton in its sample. CDR3 loop: CASSSTGTGVSYEQYF. CDR3 bases: TGTGCCAGCAGTTCGACCGGGACAGGAGTCTCCTACGAGCAGTACTTC. J is TRBJ2-7 and V is TRBV27; 8 bases are shared with TRBD1. The CDR3 runs 16 residues. Germline V lookup: CDR1 MNHEY, CDR2 SMNVEV (reference sequence). The V segment lost 4 bases and the J segment 0 bases; nucleotides outside the gene matches: 8.

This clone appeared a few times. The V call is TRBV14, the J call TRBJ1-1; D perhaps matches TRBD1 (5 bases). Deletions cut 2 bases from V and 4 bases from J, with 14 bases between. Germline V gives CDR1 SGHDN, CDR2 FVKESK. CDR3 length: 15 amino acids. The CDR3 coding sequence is TGTGCCAGCAGCCAAAGGCGTGGGGGGAGCACTGAAGCTTTCTTT. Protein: CASSQRRGGSTEAFF. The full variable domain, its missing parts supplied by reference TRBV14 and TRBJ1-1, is EAGVTQFPSHSVIEKGQTVTLRCDPISGHDNLYWYRRVMGKEIKFLLHFVKESKQDESGMPNNRFLAERTGGTYSTLKVQPAELEDSGVYFCASSQRRGGSTEAFFGQGTRLTVV.

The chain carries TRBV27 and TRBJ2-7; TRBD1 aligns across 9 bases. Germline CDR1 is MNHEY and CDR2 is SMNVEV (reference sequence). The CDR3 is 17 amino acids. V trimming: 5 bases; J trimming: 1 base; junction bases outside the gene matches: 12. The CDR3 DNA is TGTGCCAGCAGTCTACAGGGACAGGGTACGGCATCCTACGAGCAGTACTTC. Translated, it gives CASSLQGQGTASYEQYF.

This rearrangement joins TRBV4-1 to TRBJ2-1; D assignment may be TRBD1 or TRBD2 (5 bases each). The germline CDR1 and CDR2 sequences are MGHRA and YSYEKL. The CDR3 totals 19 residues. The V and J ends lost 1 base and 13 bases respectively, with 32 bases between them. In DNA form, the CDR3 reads TGCGCCAGCAGCCAAGTAACAGGTGGTGTCACGAACGGAGGTACCTACCAGTTCTTC. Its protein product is CASSQVTGGVTNGGTYQFF.

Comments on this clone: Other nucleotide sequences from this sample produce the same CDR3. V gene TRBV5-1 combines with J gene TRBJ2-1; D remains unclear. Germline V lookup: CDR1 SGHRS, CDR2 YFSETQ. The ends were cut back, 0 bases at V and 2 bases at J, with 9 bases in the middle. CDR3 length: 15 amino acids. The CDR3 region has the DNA TGCGCCAGCAGCTTGGCGGGCGGAACCTACAATGAGCAGTTCTTC. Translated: CASSLAGGTYNEQFF.

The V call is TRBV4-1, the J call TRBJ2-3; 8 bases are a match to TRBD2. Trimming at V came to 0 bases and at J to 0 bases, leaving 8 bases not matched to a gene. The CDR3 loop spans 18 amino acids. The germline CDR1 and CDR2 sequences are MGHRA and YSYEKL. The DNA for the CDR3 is TGCGCCAGCAGCCAAGAGGCTAGCGGGTCGGAGAGCACAGATACGCAGTATTTT. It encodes CASSQEASGSESTDTQYF.

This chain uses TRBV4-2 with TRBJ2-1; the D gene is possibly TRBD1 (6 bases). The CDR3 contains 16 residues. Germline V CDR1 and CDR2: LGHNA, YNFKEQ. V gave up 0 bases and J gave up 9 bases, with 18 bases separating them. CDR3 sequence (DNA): TGTGCCAGCAGCCAAGACAGGCTGATGGGACATCGTGAGCAGTTCTTC. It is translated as CASSQDRLMGHREQFF.

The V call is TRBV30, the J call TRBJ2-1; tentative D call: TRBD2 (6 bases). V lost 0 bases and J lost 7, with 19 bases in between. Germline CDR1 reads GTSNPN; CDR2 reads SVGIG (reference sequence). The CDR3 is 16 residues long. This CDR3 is CAWSVGPSALRNEQFF. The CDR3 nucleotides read TGTGCCTGGAGTGTAGGACCTAGCGCCCTGCGGAATGAGCAGTTCTTC.